The 5 T cell receptor beta chains presented below share a single source sample, sequenced in a study of PD-L1 blockade in urothelial cancer. Noted time point: pretreatment peripheral blood. Method: immunoSEQ multiplex PCR; TCRdb's copy keeps in-frame clones and lacks some. The sample carries tens of thousands of clones, 75% to 85% recorded once. Sequencing was performed on PBMCs, taken around atezolizumab (anti-PD-L1) treatment. The receptors come from a man aged 70-80 years with urothelial cancer.

This chain uses TRBV7-9 with TRBJ1-1, with 10 bases fitting TRBD1. CDR3 length: 16 residues. J gave up 0 bases and V 4 bases, and 5 bases lay outside the gene matches. CDR1 SEHNR and CDR2 FQNEAQ come from the germline V gene (reference sequence). Written as DNA, the CDR3 is TGTGCCAGCAGCTCCCGGGACAGGGGTCTGAACACTGAAGCTTTCTTT. Translation gives CASSSRDRGLNTEAFF.

The chain is built from TRBV29-1 and TRBJ2-7, with a tentative D call TRBD2 (5 bases). CDR3 length: 15 residues. Trimming pared 5 bases from V and 0 bases from J, leaving 17 bases between. Per germline, CDR1 SQVTM and CDR2 ANQGSEA. The CDR3 DNA sequence: TGCAGCGTTTACAGCGCAAATGGGAGCTCCTACGAGCAGTACTTC. Amino acid sequence: CSVYSANGSSYEQYF.

The chain links TRBV5-1 to TRBJ2-7; 9 bases match TRBD1. The CDR3 has 14 amino acids. V lost 4 bases and J lost 5; bases outside the gene matches: 7. Germline V gives CDR1 SGHRS, CDR2 YFSETQ. CDR3 region: CASSPGQGSHEQYF. CDR3 sequence (DNA): TGCGCCAGCAGCCCAGGACAGGGGTCCCACGAGCAGTACTTC. The variable domain in full, completed from reference TRBV5-1 and TRBJ2-7, reads KAGVTQTPRYLIKTRGQQVTLSCSPISGHRSVSWYQQTPGQGLQFLFEYFSETQRNKGNFPGRFSGRQFSNSRSEMNVSTLELGDSALYLCASSPGQGSHEQYFGPGTRLTVT.

The chain has TRBV19 and TRBJ1-2; no reliable D call. With 0 bases removed from V and 4 bases from J, the gap between germline ends came to 12 bases. Germline V gene lookup returns CDR1 LNHDA and CDR2 SQIVND (reference sequence). This CDR3 contains 15 residues. The CDR3 DNA reads as TGTGCCAGTAGTATAGATGGTGAGGGTTCCTATGGCTACACCTTC. Residues: CASSIDGEGSYGYTF.

This sequence joins TRBV19 and TRBJ1-5; TRBD1 is a possible D gene (6 bases). The CDR3 runs to 15 residues. Germline V gene data show CDR1 as LNHDA and CDR2 as SQIVND (reference sequence). V was clipped by 10 bases and J by 0 bases, with 16 bases between them. For the CDR3, the DNA is TGTGCCACTCGAAATACAGGGACTAGCAATCAGCCCCAGCATTTT. Residues: CATRNTGTSNQPQHF.